The 18 T cell receptor beta chains below were found in one sample sequenced in a study of T cell responses to AZD1222 COVID-19 vaccine. Generated by immunoSEQ multiplex PCR, the TCRdb table keeps only in-frame clones and is missing some. This table holds about 120,000 clones, about 91% found once. The source was peripheral blood, collected on day 0 of AZD1222 vaccination. Receptors originate from an adult in good health.

The rearrangement joins TRBV5-5 to TRBJ1-5, with 9 bases fitting TRBD1. This CDR3 is 15 amino acids long. CDR1 is SGHKS, CDR2 YYEKEE, per germline (reference sequence). V lost 3 bases and J lost 7; bases outside the gene matches: 8. As DNA, the CDR3 is TGTGCCAGCAGCTACGGGACAGGGCAGGAACAGCCCCAGCATTTT. Translation gives CASSYGTGQEQPQHF. The complete variable domain, with remaining parts taken from reference TRBV5-5 and TRBJ1-5, reads DAGVTQSPTHLIKTRGQQVTLRCSPISGHKSVSWYQQVLGQGPQFIFQYYEKEERGRGNFPDRFSARQFPNYSSELNVNALLLGDSALYLCASSYGTGQEQPQHFGDGTRLSIL.

This chain uses TRBV6-5 with TRBJ2-7, with 9 bases that match TRBD1. The CDR3 is 14 amino acids. With V trimmed by 6 bases and J by 1 base, 4 bases remained unmatched. Looked up from germline, CDR1 is MNHEY and CDR2 is SVGAGI. The CDR3 coding sequence is TGTGCCAGCAGAGTGGACAGGGGTTCCTACGAGCAGTACTTC. Translated: CASRVDRGSYEQYF.

The rearrangement uses TRBV7-3 and TRBJ2-7; 10 bases line up with TRBD2. Germline CDR1 SGHTA, CDR2 FQGTGA. The CDR3 contains 15 residues. Trimming cost V 5 bases and J 7 bases; bases outside gene matches: 11. CDR3 coding DNA: TGTGCCAGCAGCCCCGAACTAGCGGGGACGAGGGAGCAGTACTTC. Protein product: CASSPELAGTREQYF.

V and J are TRBV10-3 and TRBJ2-5; possibly TRBD1 or TRBD2 for D (7 bases each). Germline V gene lookup returns CDR1 ENHRY and CDR2 SYGVKD. The CDR3 loop spans 12 amino acids. Trimming shortened V by 10 bases and J by 7 bases, and 16 bases separated the two germline ends. This chain's CDR3 is CATKDREGTQYF. As DNA, the CDR3 is TGTGCCACAAAAGACAGGGAGGGGACCCAGTACTTC.

The V and J genes are TRBV19 and TRBJ1-6; D remains ambiguous. The CDR3 has 13 residues. The germline gives CDR1 LNHDA, CDR2 SQIVND (reference sequence). V was pared by 3 bases and J by 9 bases, with 9 bases between. The CDR3 bases are TGTGCCAGTAGTATGGCGGGGAGTTCACCCCTCCACTTT. Translated, it gives CASSMAGSSPLHF.

The chain is built from TRBV11-3 and TRBJ1-6; TRBD1 is a possible D gene (6 bases). The CDR3 runs 13 residues. With 3 bases removed from V and 8 bases from J, the gap between germline ends came to 8 bases. From germline, CDR1 is SGHNT and CDR2 YENEEA. CDR3 residues: CASSFAGDSPLHF. CDR3 coding DNA: TGTGCCAGCAGCTTTGCAGGGGATTCACCCCTCCACTTT. The full variable domain, rest sourced from reference TRBV11-3 and TRBJ1-6, is EAGVVQSPRYKIIEKKQPVAFWCNPISGHNTLYWYLQNLGQGPELLIRYENEEAVDDSQLPKDRFSAERLKGVDSTLKIQPAELGDSAVYLCASSFAGDSPLHFGNGTRLTVT.

The chain carries TRBV30 and TRBJ1-4; maybe TRBD1 (6 bases). This CDR3 has 15 amino acids. Trimming left V 0 bases short and J 3 bases short, with 11 bases between. CDR1 and CDR2 (germline): GTSNPN, SVGIG (reference sequence). The CDR3 region has the DNA TGTGCCTGGAGTGTGTTCAGGGGTGCTAATGAAAAACTGTTTTTT. Its translation is CAWSVFRGANEKLFF.

The chain couples TRBV12-3 or TRBV12-4 to TRBJ2-1, with D unresolved. This CDR3 is built from 11 residues. Trimming shortened V by 2 bases and J by 4 bases, and 0 bases separated the two germline ends. The CDR3 DNA sequence: TGTGCCAGCAGTTTATACAATGAGCAGTTCTTC. Protein: CASSLYNEQFF.

The J gene is TRBJ1-1, the V gene TRBV28; no clear D. This CDR3 comprises 12 residues. Germline loops: CDR1 MDHEN, CDR2 SYDVKM. V gave up 2 bases and J gave up 4 bases, with 5 bases separating them. The CDR3 DNA follows: TGTGCCAGCAGTTTAGGGGTCACTGAAGCTTTCTTT. Translation: CASSLGVTEAFF.

This rearrangement joins TRBV28 to TRBJ1-4, with D uncertain. Per germline, CDR1 MDHEN and CDR2 SYDVKM. This CDR3 region has 12 residues. Trimming pared 10 bases from V and 2 bases from J, leaving 8 bases between. DNA for the CDR3: TGTGCCACCACGGAGACTAATGAAAAACTGTTTTTT. Translated, it gives CATTETNEKLFF.

The V and J genes are TRBV4-3 and TRBJ2-7; a weak D match, TRBD1 (5 bases). Germline CDR1 LGHNA, CDR2 YSLEER. CDR3 length equals 15 residues. V was clipped by 1 base and J by 0 bases, with 10 bases between them. The chain's CDR3 is CASSQGADSSYEQYF. CDR3 coding DNA: TGCGCCAGCAGCCAAGGCGCTGACAGCTCCTACGAGCAGTACTTC.

V usage is TRBV24-1 and J usage is TRBJ2-2; 10 bases align to TRBD1. The trim removed 4 bases at V and 7 bases at J, leaving 8 bases unmatched. From germline, CDR1 is KGHDR and CDR2 SFDVKD. The CDR3 is made up of 16 amino acids. The CDR3 here is CATSDPWTGGDGELFF. The CDR3 nucleotides are TGTGCCACCAGTGACCCCTGGACAGGGGGAGACGGGGAGCTGTTTTTT.

This chain links TRBV29-1 with TRBJ2-5; 8 positions match TRBD1. Germline trimming cut 3 bases from V and 4 bases from J; bases unmatched to any gene: 4. There are 13 residues in the CDR3. Per germline, CDR1 SQVTM and CDR2 ANQGSEA. CDR3 in amino acids: CSVDTGGRETQYF. The CDR3 DNA reads TGCAGCGTTGATACAGGGGGGCGAGAGACCCAGTACTTC.

J is TRBJ1-2 and V is TRBV20-1; unclear D gene. This CDR3 has 8 amino acids. Trimming left V 7 bases short and J 4 bases short, with 1 base between. In germline, CDR1 is DFQATT, CDR2 SNEGSKA (reference sequence). CDR3 nucleotides: TGCAGTGGCTATGGCTACACCTTC. As protein: CSGYGYTF.

For the CDR3, the DNA is TGTGCCAGCAGCCAGAGTGGAGGGACCACTGAAGCTTTCTTT. Residues: CASSQSGGTTEAFF. V gene TRBV7-2 combines with J gene TRBJ1-1, with D possibly TRBD1 on 5 matching bases. Trimming left V 5 bases short and J 4 bases short, with 14 bases between. Germline values: CDR1 SGHTA, CDR2 FQGNSA. The CDR3 has 14 residues.

The chain is built from TRBV19 and TRBJ1-5; D is uncertain. The CDR3 spans 13 residues. V lost 1 base, J lost 4 bases, and 5 bases lay in between. Germline V lookup: CDR1 LNHDA, CDR2 SQIVND (reference sequence). Written as DNA, the CDR3 is TGTGCCAGTAGTATAGGGTATAATCAGCCCCAGCATTTT. The encoded protein is CASSIGYNQPQHF.

DNA for the CDR3: TGCGCCAGCAGCCAAGCTCGGGGCCAAAACACCATATATTTT. Translating it yields CASSQARGQNTIYF. This chain joins TRBV4-3 and TRBJ1-3, with D perhaps TRBD1 (5 bases). The germline V and J ends were trimmed by 1 base and 6 bases, with 10 bases remaining between them. CDR1 and CDR2 (germline): LGHNA, YSLEER. This CDR3 is 14 amino acids long.

The chain recombines TRBV27 with TRBJ2-3; 8 bases are a match to TRBD2. This CDR3 is 15 amino acids long. V was pared by 4 bases and J by 6 bases, with 9 bases of the junction left unmatched. In germline, CDR1 is MNHEY, CDR2 SMNVEV (reference sequence). CDR3 region: CASSYSRGGSDTQYF. The DNA for the CDR3 is TGTGCCAGCAGTTACTCCCGGGGGGGATCTGATACGCAGTATTTT.